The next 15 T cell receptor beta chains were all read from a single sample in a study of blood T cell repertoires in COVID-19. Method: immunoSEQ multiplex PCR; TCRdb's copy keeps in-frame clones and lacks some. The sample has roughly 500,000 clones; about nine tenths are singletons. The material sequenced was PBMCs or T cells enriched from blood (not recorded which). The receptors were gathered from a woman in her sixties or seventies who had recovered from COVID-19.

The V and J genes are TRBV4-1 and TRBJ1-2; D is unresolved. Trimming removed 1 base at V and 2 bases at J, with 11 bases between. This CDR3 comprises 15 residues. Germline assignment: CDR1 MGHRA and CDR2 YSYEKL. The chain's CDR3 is CASSQVVTGNYGYTF. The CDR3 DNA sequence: TGCGCCAGCAGCCAAGTCGTCACGGGAAACTATGGCTACACCTTC.

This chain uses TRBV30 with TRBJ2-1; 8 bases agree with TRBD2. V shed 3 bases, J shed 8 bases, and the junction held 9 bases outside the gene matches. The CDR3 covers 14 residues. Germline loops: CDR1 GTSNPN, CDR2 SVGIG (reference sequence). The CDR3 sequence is CAWRTSALRDEQFF. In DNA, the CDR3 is TGTGCCTGGAGGACTAGCGCCTTGAGGGATGAGCAGTTCTTC.

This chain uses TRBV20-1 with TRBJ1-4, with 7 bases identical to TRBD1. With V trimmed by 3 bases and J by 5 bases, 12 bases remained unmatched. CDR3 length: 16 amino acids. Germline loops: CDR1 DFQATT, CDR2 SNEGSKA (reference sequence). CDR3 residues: CSASFSSGTVNEKLFF. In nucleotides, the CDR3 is TGCAGTGCTAGTTTTAGTTCCGGGACAGTGAATGAAAAACTGTTTTTT.

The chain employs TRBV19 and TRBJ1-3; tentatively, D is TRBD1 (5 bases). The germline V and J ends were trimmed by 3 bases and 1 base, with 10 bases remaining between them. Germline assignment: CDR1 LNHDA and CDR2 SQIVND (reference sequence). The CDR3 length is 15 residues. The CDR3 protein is CASSMGGKSGNTIYF. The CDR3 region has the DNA TGTGCCAGTAGTATGGGGGGGAAATCTGGAAACACCATATATTTT.

This CDR3 is CASSLAEGETQYF. The CDR3 DNA follows: TGTGCCAGCAGTTTAGCGGAGGGGGAGACCCAGTACTTC. This chain joins TRBV2 and TRBJ2-5; tentative D call: TRBD2 (6 bases). Between the trimmed V and J ends, which lost 5 bases and 5 bases, there was a span of 12 bases. There are 13 residues in the CDR3. CDR1 and CDR2 (germline): SNHLY, FYNNEI.

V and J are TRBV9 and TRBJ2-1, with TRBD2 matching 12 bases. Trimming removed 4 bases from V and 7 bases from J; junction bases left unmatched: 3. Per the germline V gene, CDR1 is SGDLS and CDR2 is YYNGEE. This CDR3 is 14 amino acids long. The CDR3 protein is CASSTGLAGNEQFF. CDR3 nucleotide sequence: TGTGCCAGCAGCACCGGACTAGCGGGGAATGAGCAGTTCTTC.

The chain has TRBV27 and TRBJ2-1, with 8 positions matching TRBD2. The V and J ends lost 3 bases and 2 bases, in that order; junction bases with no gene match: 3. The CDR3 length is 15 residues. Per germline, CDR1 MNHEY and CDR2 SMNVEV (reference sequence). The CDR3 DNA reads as TGTGCCAGCAGTTTCGGGGGGGTCACCTACAATGAGCAGTTCTTC. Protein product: CASSFGGVTYNEQFF.

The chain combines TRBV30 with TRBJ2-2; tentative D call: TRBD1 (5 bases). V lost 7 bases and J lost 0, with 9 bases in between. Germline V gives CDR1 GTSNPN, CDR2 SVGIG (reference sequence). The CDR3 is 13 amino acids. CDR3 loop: CASLQANTGELFF. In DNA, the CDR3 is TGTGCCTCGTTACAGGCGAACACCGGGGAGCTGTTTTTT.

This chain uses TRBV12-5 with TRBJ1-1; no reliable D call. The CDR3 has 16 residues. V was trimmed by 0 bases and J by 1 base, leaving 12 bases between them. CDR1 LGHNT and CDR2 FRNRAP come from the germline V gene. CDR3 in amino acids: CASGLVLHTENTEAFF. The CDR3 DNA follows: TGTGCTAGTGGTTTGGTACTGCACACAGAGAACACTGAAGCTTTCTTT.

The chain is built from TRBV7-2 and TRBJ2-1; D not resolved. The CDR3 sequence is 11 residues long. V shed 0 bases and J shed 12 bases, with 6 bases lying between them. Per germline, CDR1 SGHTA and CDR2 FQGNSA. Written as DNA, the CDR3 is TGTGCCAGCAGCTTAGCTGCGTGGCAGTTCTTC. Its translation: CASSLAAWQFF.

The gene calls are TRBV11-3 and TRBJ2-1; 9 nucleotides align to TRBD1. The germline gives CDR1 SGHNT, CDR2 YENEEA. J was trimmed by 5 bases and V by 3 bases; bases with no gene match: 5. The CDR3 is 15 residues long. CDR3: CASSFGQGRNNEQFF. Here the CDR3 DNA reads TGTGCCAGCAGCTTCGGACAGGGGAGGAACAATGAGCAGTTCTTC.

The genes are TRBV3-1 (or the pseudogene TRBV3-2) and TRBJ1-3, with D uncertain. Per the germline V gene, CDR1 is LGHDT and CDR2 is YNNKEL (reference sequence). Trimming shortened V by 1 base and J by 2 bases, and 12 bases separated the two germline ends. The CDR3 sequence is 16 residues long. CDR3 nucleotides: TGTGCCAGCAGCCAAGTGCGGGTTGGCCCTGGAAACACCATATATTTT. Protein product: CASSQVRVGPGNTIYF.

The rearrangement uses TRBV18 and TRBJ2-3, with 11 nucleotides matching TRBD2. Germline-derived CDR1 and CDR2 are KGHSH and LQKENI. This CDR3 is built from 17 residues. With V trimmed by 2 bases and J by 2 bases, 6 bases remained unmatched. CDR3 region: CASSPKSSGGLTDTQYF. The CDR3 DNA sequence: TGTGCCAGCTCACCAAAGTCTAGCGGGGGGCTCACAGATACGCAGTATTTT.

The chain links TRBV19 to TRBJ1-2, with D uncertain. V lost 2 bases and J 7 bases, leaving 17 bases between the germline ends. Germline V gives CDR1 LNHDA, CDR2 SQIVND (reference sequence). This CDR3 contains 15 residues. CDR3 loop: CASSISGSGRAGYTF. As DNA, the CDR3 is TGTGCCAGTAGTATATCGGGCTCGGGGAGGGCTGGCTACACCTTC. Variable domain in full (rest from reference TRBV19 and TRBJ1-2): DGGITQSPKYLFRKEGQNVTLSCEQNLNHDAMYWYRQDPGQGLRLIYYSQIVNDFQKGDIAEGYSVSREKKESFPLTVTSAQKNPTAFYLCASSISGSGRAGYTFGSGTRLTVV.

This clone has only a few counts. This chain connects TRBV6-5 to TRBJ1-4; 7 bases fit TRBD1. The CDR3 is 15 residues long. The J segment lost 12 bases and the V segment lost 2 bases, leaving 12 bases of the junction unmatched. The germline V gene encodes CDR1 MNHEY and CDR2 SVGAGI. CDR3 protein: CASSYDRVGRKELFF. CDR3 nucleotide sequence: TGTGCCAGCAGTTACGACAGGGTCGGGCGAAAAGAACTGTTTTTT.